Each of the 3 T cell receptor beta chains below was sequenced from the same sample in a study of cytomegalovirus exposure and HLA in healthy donors. The PCR used 60 Vbeta and 13 Jbeta primers. Generated by immunoSEQ multiplex PCR, the TCRdb table keeps only in-frame clones and is missing some. In the table there are tens of thousands of clones, around 78% of which are singletons. The sequenced sample was PBMCs. The receptors shown here come from a man aged 35-49 years in good health and CMV-seronegative.

This chain connects TRBV6-1 to TRBJ1-6; D not certain. Per germline, CDR1 MNHNS and CDR2 SASEGT. The CDR3 is 15 residues long. V lost 6 bases and J lost 7, with 16 bases in between. The CDR3 spells CASRAGMIRNSPLHF. The CDR3 coding sequence is TGTGCCAGCAGGGCGGGGATGATACGGAATTCACCCCTCCACTTT.

The table lists this clone with a few counts. A far larger clone is only one base removed, so a read error is likely. At the DNA level, this CDR3 is encoded by other sequences in the same sample as well. The V gene is TRBV7-3, the J gene TRBJ1-1, with 7 bases that match TRBD1. The CDR3 extends over 15 amino acids. CDR1 SGHTA and CDR2 FQGTGA come from the germline V gene. CDR3: CASSLTQGPNTEAFF. DNA of the CDR3: TGCGCCAGCAGCTTAACACAGGGGCCGAACACTGAAGCTTTCTTT. The whole variable domain, remainder taken from reference TRBV7-3 and TRBJ1-1, is GAGVSQTPSNKVTEKGKYVELRCDPISGHTALYWYRQSLGQGPEFLIYFQGTGAADDSGLPNDRFFAVRPEGSVSTLKIQRTERGDSAVYLCASSLTQGPNTEAFFGQGTRLTVV.

This sequence joins TRBV2 and TRBJ2-5; TRBD1 aligns across 10 bases. CDR3 length equals 15 residues. CDR1 is SNHLY and CDR2 is FYNNEI in the germline V gene. V was pared by 6 bases and J by 2 bases, with 6 bases of the junction left unmatched. CDR3 in amino acids: CASSLDRGHQETQYF. CDR3 coding DNA: TGTGCCAGCAGCCTAGACAGGGGGCATCAAGAGACCCAGTACTTC.